This paragraph reports one T cell receptor beta chain. Its binding antigen is unknown. One base away there is no much larger clone; base qualities are not given. This sample was included in a study of T-cell memory formation after mild COVID-19 (dated by TCRdb to the early 2020s). Broadly, across the study: Most TCR sequence clusters were specific to one of the two donors. The cohort comprised two young, previously healthy adult volunteers, one female and one male. T-cell clones expanding and contracting after mild COVID-19 in a couple of donors were tracked by longitudinal TCRalpha and TCRbeta repertoire sequencing. Findings and caveats that apply to the study as a whole: Only a couple of mild cases were covered by the study, and larger cohorts that include severe cases with pre-infection samples were considered necessary. SARS-CoV-2 specificity was not confirmed for the second-wave clones peaking on day 37. Some responding clones were found in pre-infection memory, which suggests that pre-existing cross-reactive memory T cells took part in the SARS-CoV-2 response. Clones contracting from day 15 to 85 had balanced CD4/CD8 phenotypes, while a second wave expanding from day 15 to 37 was biased towards CD4+. Contracting CD4+ clones were located mainly in the CM and EM memory subsets, whereas CD8+ clones were found to be enriched in EMRA.

Counted from cysteine to phenylalanine, this CDR3 has 14 amino acids. Here the CDR3 DNA is all that survives: 42 bases in frame from base 1. CDR1 and CDR2, per the germline V gene, are ENHRY and SYGVKD. Cut back by 2 bases and 0 bases, the V and J ends lie 7 bases apart. Sequenced on an Illumina NovaSeq 6000. Using 5'RACE with constant-segment primers, TCRalpha and TCRbeta cDNA libraries were constructed, with sample barcodes and unique molecular identifiers added in the process. RNA was extracted from every sample with Trizol reagent. Library amplification was performed in two PCR steps, and a second sample barcode and Illumina TruSeq adapters were introduced in the second step. The libraries were sequenced on an Illumina NovaSeq using 2 x 150 bp paired-end reads. As for how the authors treated the data: With migec v1.2.7, reads were demultiplexed and then collapsed into UMI-guided consensus sequences. Using mixcr v2.1.11, the UMI consensuses were aligned to TRA and TRB V and J templates and assembled into clonotypes. A clonotype was counted as expanded or contracted only when both edgeR and NoisET called the clonotype significant, with the noise models trained on biological replicates. For edgeR calls, the cutoffs were a false discovery rate-adjusted p below 0.01 and a log2 fold-change threshold of 1. As an exploratory analysis of dynamics, max-normalized trajectories of the 1000 most abundant clonotypes were examined with PCA combined with hierarchical clustering. Separately sequenced CD4+ and CD8+ repertoires were used to assign the CD4 or CD8 phenotype of responding clones. TCRdb trimmed the raw reads at Q25, called clones with MiXCR and kept productive beta chains. Rows are unified per CDR3 protein, each entry keeping the most common DNA and genes. The V and J calls were determined by TCRdb, not by the authors. Counted in this sample were roughly 560,000 distinct CDR3 sequences; just over 20% of them appeared once. The ten most abundant clones make up roughly an eighth of the sample.

PBMCs were isolated by Ficoll-Paque density gradient centrifugation. The receptor chain draws on TRBV10-3 and TRBJ1-1, with a weak D call of TRBD1 (5 bases match). Sample: PBMCs or a T cell subset sorted from them (not recorded which). The origin of this receptor is an adult woman who had mild COVID-19 (a few samples of this study predate the infection). The sample titles of this study are shuffled in the database, so cell type and time point are left out; the donor was told from shared clones. The DNA sequence follows: TGTGCCATCAGTGAGCCGGGGGTGAACACTGAAGCTTTCTTT. Translated, this is CAISEPGVNTEAFF.